The 21 T cell receptor beta chains presented below share a single source sample, sequenced in a study of beta chain features in type 1 diabetes. Findings and limits, study-wide: Shortening that was moderate but significant affected the TCRB CDR3s of Type 1 diabetes patients in all four CD4+ subsets.

TCRB transcripts that were expressed got sequenced, as all of the isolated RNA had been reverse transcribed. Sequencing was performed with immunoSEQ multiplex PCR; in TCRdb, only in-frame clones are kept and a portion is missing. The table has 640,000 or so clones, around an eighth seen once. Their target antigens are unknown. The sequencing sample was made of naive CD4+ T cells from blood. These TCRs come from a man between 18 and 29 years old with type 1 diabetes.

This clone was observed a handful of times. The rearrangement links TRBV19 to TRBJ2-7, with a tentative D call TRBD1 (7 bases). Germline lookup yields CDR1 LNHDA and CDR2 SQIVND (reference sequence). V lost 5 bases to trimming and J lost 3 bases, with 26 bases between them. This CDR3 has 18 residues. In DNA form, the CDR3 reads TGTGCCAGTAGTGCGGGACCGCCGACAGGGTTCACCGTCTACGAGCAGTACTTC. It translates to CASSAGPPTGFTVYEQYF.

The chain combines TRBV18 with TRBJ1-1; no clear D. Germline loops: CDR1 KGHSH, CDR2 LQKENI. V was clipped by 6 bases and J by 6 bases, with 23 bases between them. This CDR3 has 16 amino acids. The CDR3 DNA reads TGTGCCAGCTCGCCTACAACAGCTATTCTAGGCCCTGAAGCTTTCTTT. Its translation: CASSPTTAILGPEAFF.

The V call is TRBV6-5, the J call TRBJ2-2; 8 nucleotides agree with TRBD1. CDR3 length equals 15 residues. The junction had 11 bases not matched to a gene; V was cut back by 10 bases and J by 4 bases. Looked up from germline, CDR1 is MNHEY and CDR2 is SVGAGI. CDR3: CATYPHDRGTGELFF. Written as DNA, the CDR3 is TGTGCCACCTATCCCCACGACAGGGGCACCGGGGAGCTGTTTTTT.

This clone has a handful of counts. CDR3 nucleotides: TGTGCCTGGAGGAGGCAGGGGAAAGGTGAAGCTTTCTTT. Translation: CAWRRQGKGEAFF. V is TRBV30 and J is TRBJ1-1; maybe TRBD1 (6 bases). V shed 3 bases and J shed 7 bases, with 15 bases lying between them. Looked up from germline, CDR1 is GTSNPN and CDR2 is SVGIG (reference sequence). CDR3 length: 13 amino acids.

This clone was counted only a few times. V gene TRBV28 combines with J gene TRBJ1-2; D is ambiguous. CDR1 and CDR2 (germline): MDHEN, SYDVKM. Trimming took 10 bases from V and 2 from J, leaving 11 bases between them. CDR3 size: 12 residues. As DNA, the CDR3 is TGTGCCATACAAGACGGGAACTATGGCTACACCTTC. This encodes CAIQDGNYGYTF.

Only a few counts were recorded for this clone. The CDR3, as DNA: TGTGCCAGCAGACCTCGGGTGCAAGAGACCCAGTACTTC. Translating gives CASRPRVQETQYF. The rearrangement joins TRBV27 to TRBJ2-5; D is unresolved. The CDR3 sequence is 13 residues long. The V gene's germline CDR1 is MNHEY and CDR2 SMNVEV (reference sequence). V lost 6 bases and J 2 bases, leaving 10 bases between the germline ends.

This clone was found a few times. Other DNA sequences in this specimen translate into the identical CDR3. The J gene is TRBJ2-7, the V gene TRBV2, with D possibly being TRBD1 (6 bases). CDR1 is SNHLY and CDR2 is FYNNEI in the germline V gene. V shed 3 bases and J shed 4 bases, with 7 bases lying between them. This CDR3 spans 12 amino acids. The CDR3 reads CASSEQGYEQYF. CDR3 nucleotide sequence: TGTGCCAGCAGTGAGCAGGGGTACGAGCAGTACTTC.

CDR3 sequence reads: CAWSVGSGVEQYF. The DNA for the CDR3 is TGTGCCTGGAGTGTGGGTAGCGGAGTAGAGCAGTACTTC. The chain links TRBV30 to TRBJ2-7; TRBD2 might be the D (6 bases). With 0 bases removed from V and 7 bases from J, the gap between germline ends came to 13 bases. This CDR3 region has 13 residues. Germline CDR1 is GTSNPN and CDR2 is SVGIG (reference sequence). Supplemented by reference TRBV30 and TRBJ2-7, the full variable domain reads SQTIHQWPATLVQPVGSPLSLECTVEGTSNPNLYWYRQAAGRGLQLLFYSVGIGQISSEVPQNLSASRPQDRQFILSSKKLLLSDSGFYLCAWSVGSGVEQYFGPGTRLTVT.

The chain links TRBV7-2 to TRBJ1-5; 9 bases map to TRBD1. CDR3 length equals 16 residues. The trim removed 3 bases at V and 2 bases at J, leaving 5 bases unmatched. CDR1 and CDR2 (germline): SGHTA, FQGNSA. The CDR3 DNA sequence: TGTGCCAGCAGCTTGGGACAGGGATCTGGCAATCAGCCCCAGCATTTT. Amino acids: CASSLGQGSGNQPQHF.

On this clone: Other nucleotide sequences from this sample produce the same CDR3. J is TRBJ2-5 and V is TRBV5-1, with unresolved D. The length of the CDR3 is 14 residues. Germline V CDR1 and CDR2: SGHRS, YFSETQ. The germline V and J ends were trimmed by 0 bases and 0 bases, with 6 bases remaining between them. The CDR3 loop reads CASSLEGYQETQYF. The DNA of the CDR3 is TGCGCCAGCAGCTTGGAAGGGTACCAAGAGACCCAGTACTTC.

This clone was found a few times. This chain uses TRBV30 with TRBJ1-1; D gene unclear. Trimming shortened V by 1 base and J by 6 bases, and 12 bases separated the two germline ends. There are 13 residues in the CDR3. Germline CDR1 GTSNPN, CDR2 SVGIG (reference sequence). CDR3 residues: CAWSARVIPEAFF. In DNA, the CDR3 is TGTGCCTGGAGTGCGAGGGTTATACCTGAAGCTTTCTTT.

This chain joins TRBV19 and TRBJ1-5; the D gene is possibly TRBD1 (5 bases). The germline V gene encodes CDR1 LNHDA and CDR2 SQIVND (reference sequence). V was shortened by 5 bases and J by 3 bases, with 14 bases between the two germline ends. This CDR3 has 15 residues. The CDR3 region is CASSVGGWSNQPQHF. CDR3 sequence (DNA): TGTGCCAGTAGTGTCGGGGGTTGGTCCAATCAGCCCCAGCATTTT. Filled out from reference TRBV19 and TRBJ1-5, the complete variable domain reads DGGITQSPKYLFRKEGQNVTLSCEQNLNHDAMYWYRQDPGQGLRLIYYSQIVNDFQKGDIAEGYSVSREKKESFPLTVTSAQKNPTAFYLCASSVGGWSNQPQHFGDGTRLSIL.

In nucleotides, the CDR3 is TGTGCCAGTAGTTCGGACAGGACTGGGGCCAACGTCCTGACTTTC. Translation: CASSSDRTGANVLTF. This chain connects TRBV19 to TRBJ2-6; 7 bases align to TRBD1. The CDR3 is 15 residues long. The V and J ends lost 5 bases and 2 bases, in that order; junction bases with no gene match: 3. From germline, CDR1 is LNHDA and CDR2 SQIVND (reference sequence).

The V call is TRBV7-8, the J call TRBJ1-5, with a weak D call TRBD1 (5 bases). The CDR3 covers 13 residues. Germline CDR1 SGHVS, CDR2 FQNEAQ. Trimming left V 9 bases short and J 0 bases short, with 9 bases between. As DNA, the CDR3 is TGTGCCAGTTCCCAGGGTAGCAATCAGCCCCAGCATTTT. It encodes CASSQGSNQPQHF.

The V call is TRBV18, the J call TRBJ2-7; 7 bases match TRBD2. Germline values: CDR1 KGHSH, CDR2 LQKENI. The CDR3 consists of 13 residues. Trimming removed 6 bases from V and 6 bases from J; junction bases left unmatched: 8. The CDR3 spells CASSHGVAGEQYF. The CDR3 DNA reads TGTGCCAGCTCCCACGGGGTAGCGGGCGAGCAGTACTTC. The whole variable domain, filled in from reference TRBV18 and TRBJ2-7, reads NAGVMQNPRHLVRRRGQEARLRCSPMKGHSHVYWYRQLPEEGLKFMVYLQKENIIDESGMPKERFSAEFPKEGPSILRIQQVVRGDSAAYFCASSHGVAGEQYFGPGTRLTVT.

This clone was seen a few times. V and J are TRBV7-9 and TRBJ1-6; a weak D match, TRBD1 (6 bases). With 5 bases removed from V and 7 bases from J, the gap between germline ends came to 15 bases. The CDR3 loop spans 15 amino acids. CDR1 is SEHNR and CDR2 is FQNEAQ in the germline V gene (reference sequence). The CDR3, as DNA: TGTGCCAGCAGCGCCCCGACAGGCGAAAATTCACCCCTCCACTTT. The encoded protein is CASSAPTGENSPLHF.

This clone was observed a handful of times. The sample carries other DNA sequences with the same CDR3. The chain combines TRBV4-1 with TRBJ2-5; D possibly uses TRBD1 or TRBD2 (5 bases each). The CDR3 loop spans 14 amino acids. Germline V gives CDR1 MGHRA, CDR2 YSYEKL. Trimming removed 1 base at V and 1 base at J, with 7 bases between. The chain's CDR3 is CASSQVGTQETQYF. In DNA form, the CDR3 reads TGCGCCAGCAGCCAAGTCGGGACCCAAGAGACCCAGTACTTC.

In this sample, this clone turned up a few times. The chain employs TRBV10-3 and TRBJ2-3; perhaps TRBD2 as D (7 bases). The length of the CDR3 is 15 residues. Germline CDR1 is ENHRY and CDR2 is SYGVKD. Trimming took 4 bases from V and 2 from J, leaving 13 bases between them. The CDR3 nucleotides read TGTGCCATCAGTGGGCGGGGGACAAACACAGATACGCAGTATTTT. Residues: CAISGRGTNTDTQYF.

Ten or more counts support this clone. The chain couples TRBV13 to TRBJ2-7; D is unresolved. CDR1 and CDR2 from the germline V gene are PRHDT and FYEKMQ (reference sequence). The CDR3 spans 11 residues. V gave up 3 bases and J gave up 3 bases, with 3 bases separating them. The CDR3, as DNA: TGTGCCAGCAGCTTTAACTACGAGCAGTACTTC. The encoded protein is CASSFNYEQYF.

The chain is built from TRBV5-1 and TRBJ1-5; possible D gene TRBD1, 5 bases. In germline, CDR1 is SGHRS, CDR2 YFSETQ. The CDR3 totals 14 residues. V was clipped by 5 bases and J by 0 bases, with 9 bases between them. Here the CDR3 reads CASRGGDSNQPQHF. The CDR3 DNA reads TGCGCCAGCAGGGGAGGGGATAGCAATCAGCCCCAGCATTTT.

The chain recombines TRBV7-9 with TRBJ1-3; 8 bases agree with TRBD1. The CDR3 contains 14 residues. Unmatched junction bases numbered 4, after V lost 6 bases and J lost 3 bases. Germline V gene data show CDR1 as SEHNR and CDR2 as FQNEAQ (reference sequence). The DNA for the CDR3 is TGTGCCAGCAGGTCGACAGGGGATGGAAACACCATATATTTT. Protein: CASRSTGDGNTIYF. The whole variable domain, remainder taken from reference TRBV7-9 and TRBJ1-3, is DTGVSQNPRHKITKRGQNVTFRCDPISEHNRLYWYRQTLGQGPEFLTYFQNEAQLEKSRLLSDRFSAERPKGSFSTLEIQRTEQGDSAMYLCASRSTGDGNTIYFGEGSWLTVV.